Sequencing of this T cell receptor beta chain was carried out in a study of shared clonotypes between healthy human individuals. The naive CD8 population came from CD45RO-negative cells selected for CCR7, without terminally differentiated effector memory CD45RA+ cells. Caucasian adults living in Nashville, Tennessee, provided all samples. Every subset's genomic DNA went evenly onto several immunoSEQ plates. Sorted-subset replicate PCRs used 200 ng DNA, 30,000 or so T cell genomes. Clones were sequenced by immunoSEQ multiplex PCR, and TCRdb holds only the in-frame ones, with some missing. Among millions of clones listed, around 96% were seen once. Study conclusions and caveats: Roughly 5% of naive CD4 clonotypes were shared across a handful of donors.

For this clone: Antigen unknown.

The TCR comes from a man between 18 and 29 years old in good health. The sample comprised naive CD8+ T cells sorted from blood.

The CDR3 region is CASSLQTGGAYGYTF. DNA of the CDR3: TGTGCCAGCAGTTTACAAACAGGGGGCGCCTATGGCTACACCTTC. This rearrangement joins TRBV28 to TRBJ1-2; TRBD1 aligns across 9 bases. The CDR3 extends over 15 amino acids. Germline CDR1 and CDR2: MDHEN and SYDVKM. Trimming at V came to 2 bases and at J to 4 bases, leaving 5 bases not matched to a gene.